This T cell receptor beta chain was identified during a study of CD8 T cells in ankylosing spondylitis. This clonotype was seen ten or more times. Its matching antigen is unknown. Study results and limitations: As for the disease-linked clones, they showed a CD8+ phenotype and occurred at relatively low frequencies in peripheral blood. As reported, disease-linked clones showed significant enrichment in matched ankylosing spondylitis synovial fluid. In synovial fluid and blood from reactive arthritis, some motif variants were previously reported. The study identified a TCR beta motif of under ten highly homologous variants that appeared characteristic of ankylosing spondylitis blood.

The V gene lost 0 bases and the J gene lost 5 bases, with 14 bases spanning the gap. This CDR3 has 15 residues. Germline-derived CDR1 and CDR2 are SGHRS and YFSETQ. The TCR beta libraries were generated through quantitative 5'-RACE incorporating molecular barcodes. TCRdb ran MiXCR on the 5' RACE reads and lists one entry per CDR3 protein. The sample lists approximately 300,000 distinct CDR3 sequences, 8% occurring once. The clonotype originates from a male donor with ankylosing spondylitis. The chain combines TRBV5-1 with TRBJ2-5, with D uncertain. The sample consisted of blood, either unsorted or a sorted T cell fraction (not recorded which). The CDR3 DNA is TGCGCCAGCAGCTTGGGTTCTTCGCCCCAGGAGACCCAGTACTTC. Amino acids: CASSLGSSPQETQYF.